This T cell receptor beta chain was recovered during a study of T cell responses to AZD1222 COVID-19 vaccine. The CDR3 is made up of 12 amino acids. V lost 4 bases and J lost 7; bases outside the gene matches: 0. TCRdb's table, derived via immunoSEQ multiplex PCR, lists solely in-frame clones and lacks some. The profile covers about 86,000 clones, with approximately 89% appearing a single time and about 5% taken by the ten largest. Second-dose schedules of about 4 or about 12 weeks were combined. As regards this clone: Its matching antigen is unknown.

Study-level findings and limits: Targets within unmutated variant regions were reportedly found for nearly half of spike-specific TCRs.

V gene TRBV12-3 or TRBV12-4 combines with J gene TRBJ2-2, with 7 nucleotides matching TRBD1. The source material was peripheral blood, sampled 28 days after the second AZD1222 dose. This TCR was recovered from an adult who received the AZD1222 COVID-19 vaccine. As DNA, the CDR3 is TGTGCCAGCAGTTGGACAGGCGGGGAGCTGTTTTTT. It yields the protein CASSWTGGELFF.